This is a list of T cell receptor beta chains from one sample in a study of blood T cell repertoires in COVID-19. The assay was immunoSEQ multiplex PCR, and TCRdb's table has in-frame clones only and misses some. The sample yields 200,000 or so clones, over 70% seen once. The sequencing sample was made of peripheral blood. The receptor source for this set is a man in his 60s with active or convalescent COVID-19. Each CDR3 is given with its conserved first and last residue. Fields, in order: J gene, clone size, D gene, V gene, CDR3 protein, CDR3 DNA. D genes are given only for firm matches. A clone size is listed for some rows: how often the clone was seen (once, few, many), or a class if it is expanded.

J: TRBJ1-1; size: NA; D: TRBD1; V: TRBV7-9; CDR3: CASSLGRGRGLAEAFF; DNA: TGTGCCAGCAGCTTAGGGAGGGGGCGAGGTTTGGCCGAAGCTTTCTTT
J: TRBJ2-3; size: NA; D: TRBD2; V: TRBV3-1/TRBV3-2; CDR3: CASSRQTSKRTDTQYF; DNA: TGTGCCAGCAGCCGCCAGACTAGCAAGCGCACAGATACGCAGTATTTT
J: TRBJ2-1; size: once; D: NA; V: TRBV5-5; CDR3: CASSLKRVGEQFF; DNA: TGTGCCAGCAGCTTGAAGAGAGTCGGTGAGCAGTTCTTC
J: TRBJ2-2; size: NA; D: NA; V: TRBV9; CDR3: CASSERGPSAGELFF; DNA: TGTGCCAGCAGCGAACGGGGTCCATCCGCCGGGGAGCTGTTTTTT
J: TRBJ2-1; size: NA; D: TRBD2; V: TRBV7-2; CDR3: CASSETSDSYNEQFF; DNA: TGTGCCAGCAGCGAAACTAGCGACTCCTACAATGAGCAGTTCTTC
J: TRBJ1-1; size: NA; D: TRBD1; V: TRBV18; CDR3: CASSPQTGGNTEAFF; DNA: TGTGCCAGCTCACCGCAGACAGGGGGCAACACTGAAGCTTTCTTT
J: TRBJ1-5; size: NA; D: TRBD1; V: TRBV19; CDR3: CASSYTGVYNQPQHF; DNA: TGTGCCAGTAGTTACACAGGGGTCTACAATCAGCCCCAGCATTTT
J: TRBJ1-6; size: NA; D: NA; V: TRBV29-1; CDR3: CSVGSGRGSPLHF; DNA: TGCAGCGTTGGGTCCGGCAGGGGTTCACCCCTCCACTTT
J: TRBJ2-3; size: NA; D: TRBD2; V: TRBV27; CDR3: CASSPTRGGSIPDTQYF; DNA: TGTGCCAGCAGTCCTACCCGGGGCGGGAGTATCCCAGATACGCAGTATTTT
J: TRBJ1-2; size: NA; D: NA; V: TRBV7-2; CDR3: CASSNRVGYTF; DNA: TGTGCCAGCAGCAACAGGGTTGGCTACACCTTC
J: TRBJ2-1; size: NA; D: TRBD1; V: TRBV5-1; CDR3: CASSLAVGQGANEQFF; DNA: TGCGCCAGCAGCTTGGCCGTCGGACAGGGGGCAAATGAGCAGTTCTTC
J: TRBJ1-1; size: NA; D: TRBD1; V: TRBV19; CDR3: CASIFRDRGGTEAFF; DNA: TGTGCCAGTATCTTCCGGGACAGGGGAGGAACTGAAGCTTTCTTT
J: TRBJ1-5; size: NA; D: NA; V: TRBV6-2/TRBV6-3; CDR3: CASSSGGSNQPQHF; DNA: TGTGCCAGCAGTTCGGGGGGGAGCAATCAGCCCCAGCATTTT
J: TRBJ1-1; size: NA; D: NA; V: TRBV7-8; CDR3: CASSRKEGTEAFF; DNA: TGTGCCAGCAGCCGTAAGGAGGGGACTGAAGCTTTCTTT
J: TRBJ1-4; size: once; D: TRBD1; V: TRBV7-2; CDR3: CASSLVGLGTANEKLFF; DNA: TGTGCCAGCAGCTTAGTAGGTTTAGGGACAGCTAATGAAAAACTGTTTTTT
J: TRBJ2-7; size: NA; D: NA; V: TRBV6-5; CDR3: CASSRGRDHEQYF; DNA: TGTGCCAGCAGTAGGGGCAGGGATCACGAGCAGTACTTC
J: TRBJ1-1; size: once; D: TRBD1; V: TRBV18; CDR3: CASSAGTANTEAFF; DNA: TGTGCCAGCTCAGCTGGGACAGCGAACACTGAAGCTTTCTTT
J: TRBJ1-4; size: NA; D: NA; V: TRBV2; CDR3: CASSGQATNEKLFF; DNA: TGTGCCAGCAGCGGACAAGCAACTAATGAAAAACTGTTTTTT
J: TRBJ1-1; size: NA; D: NA; V: TRBV14; CDR3: CASSQGLSGLLNTEAFF; DNA: TGTGCCAGCAGCCAAGGCCTCTCGGGACTACTGAACACTGAAGCTTTCTTT
J: TRBJ2-6; size: NA; D: NA; V: TRBV18; CDR3: CASSTRGPGANVLTF; DNA: TGTGCCAGCTCTACCAGGGGACCTGGGGCCAACGTCCTGACTTTC
J: TRBJ2-1; size: NA; D: TRBD2; V: TRBV3-1/TRBV3-2; CDR3: CASSHGGGGEGRQFF; DNA: TGTGCCAGCAGCCACGGGGGTGGGGGGGAGGGCCGGCAGTTCTTC
J: TRBJ1-2; size: NA; D: NA; V: TRBV27; CDR3: CASSLLAGEGNYGYTF; DNA: TGTGCCAGCAGTTTATTGGCCGGGGAGGGGAACTATGGCTACACCTTC
J: TRBJ2-1; size: NA; D: TRBD2; V: TRBV10-3; CDR3: CATGGSGNIYNEQFF; DNA: TGTGCCACCGGGGGGAGCGGGAACATCTACAATGAGCAGTTCTTC
J: TRBJ2-7; size: NA; D: TRBD1; V: TRBV10-3; CDR3: CAISDSTRGREQYF; DNA: TGTGCCATCAGTGATTCTACCAGGGGGCGGGAGCAGTACTTC
J: TRBJ2-1; size: NA; D: TRBD2; V: TRBV20-1; CDR3: CSAYSGGEQFF; DNA: TGCAGTGCTTATAGCGGGGGGGAGCAGTTCTTC
J: TRBJ2-2; size: once; D: TRBD1; V: TRBV6-5; CDR3: CASTILGTGIGELFF; DNA: TGTGCCAGCACCATCCTTGGGACAGGGATCGGGGAGCTGTTTTTT
J: TRBJ2-3; size: NA; D: TRBD2; V: TRBV2; CDR3: CASSLGTSGSYSTDTQYF; DNA: TGTGCCAGCAGTCTTGGGACTAGCGGGAGCTATAGCACAGATACGCAGTATTTT
J: TRBJ1-5; size: NA; D: TRBD1; V: TRBV10-3; CDR3: CAISESGVGTGGQPQHF; DNA: TGTGCCATCAGTGAGTCGGGTGTCGGGACAGGGGGTCAGCCCCAGCATTTT
J: TRBJ2-7; size: NA; D: TRBD2; V: TRBV6-6; CDR3: CASSYSASGSYEQYF; DNA: TGTGCCAGCAGTTACTCGGCTAGCGGCTCCTACGAGCAGTACTTC
J: TRBJ2-1; size: NA; D: TRBD2; V: TRBV24-1; CDR3: CATSGTSGQDGYNEQFF; DNA: TGTGCCACCAGTGGGACTAGCGGGCAAGACGGTTACAATGAGCAGTTCTTC
J: TRBJ1-4; size: NA; D: NA; V: TRBV18; CDR3: CASSPSGGINEKLFF; DNA: TGTGCCAGCTCACCAAGTGGGGGCATTAATGAAAAACTGTTTTTT
J: TRBJ2-1; size: once; D: TRBD2; V: TRBV9; CDR3: CASSVDSGRATLYNEQFF; DNA: TGTGCCAGCAGCGTAGACAGCGGGAGGGCTACTCTCTACAATGAGCAGTTCTTC
J: TRBJ2-2; size: NA; D: TRBD2; V: TRBV30; CDR3: CAWTGGRTNTGELFF; DNA: TGTGCCTGGACGGGCGGGAGGACCAACACCGGGGAGCTGTTTTTT
J: TRBJ2-1; size: NA; D: TRBD2; V: TRBV15; CDR3: CATSTGTGGYNEQFF; DNA: TGTGCCACCAGCACCGGGACGGGGGGCTACAATGAGCAGTTCTTC
J: TRBJ2-7; size: once; D: NA; V: TRBV30; CDR3: CAWADIPYEQYF; DNA: TGTGCCTGGGCAGACATACCCTACGAGCAGTACTTC
J: TRBJ1-4; size: NA; D: NA; V: TRBV7-2; CDR3: CASRSGEEKKLFF; DNA: TGTGCCAGCAGGAGCGGGGAGGAAAAAAAACTGTTTTTT
J: TRBJ2-7; size: NA; D: NA; V: TRBV19; CDR3: CASSMGPNSYEQYF; DNA: TGTGCCAGTAGTATGGGGCCCAACTCCTACGAGCAGTACTTC
J: TRBJ2-3; size: NA; D: TRBD2; V: TRBV28; CDR3: CASRVGTSGRAYTDTQYF; DNA: TGTGCCAGCAGGGTGGGGACTAGCGGGAGGGCATACACAGATACGCAGTATTTT
J: TRBJ2-3; size: NA; D: TRBD2; V: TRBV9; CDR3: CASSLAGETDTQYF; DNA: TGTGCCAGCAGCCTAGCGGGAGAAACAGATACGCAGTATTTT
J: TRBJ2-7; size: NA; D: NA; V: TRBV11-2; CDR3: CASSLSHSGDEQYF; DNA: TGTGCCAGCAGCTTATCACACAGTGGTGACGAGCAGTACTTC
J: TRBJ2-7; size: NA; D: NA; V: TRBV5-4; CDR3: CASSPGLTYEQYF; DNA: TGTGCCAGCAGCCCGGGACTTACCTACGAGCAGTACTTC
J: TRBJ2-1; size: once; D: TRBD2; V: TRBV28; CDR3: CASQLWGAGHNEQFF; DNA: TGTGCCAGCCAACTCTGGGGAGCGGGACACAATGAGCAGTTCTTC
J: TRBJ2-7; size: NA; D: TRBD2; V: TRBV5-1; CDR3: CASSSTVGGRDQPSYEQYF; DNA: TGCGCCAGCAGCTCCACCGTGGGCGGGAGGGACCAACCTTCCTACGAGCAGTACTTC
J: TRBJ2-7; size: NA; D: NA; V: TRBV27; CDR3: CASRWGSGAYEQYF; DNA: TGTGCCAGCCGATGGGGTAGCGGCGCCTACGAGCAGTACTTC
J: TRBJ2-4; size: NA; D: TRBD2; V: TRBV7-3; CDR3: CASSLSREDNIQYF; DNA: TGTGCCAGCAGCTTAAGCCGGGAGGATAACATTCAGTACTTC
J: TRBJ2-7; size: once; D: TRBD1; V: TRBV11-2; CDR3: CASSLAGGAQQYF; DNA: TGTGCCAGCAGCTTAGCAGGGGGCGCCCAGCAGTACTTC
J: TRBJ1-2; size: NA; D: TRBD1; V: TRBV7-2; CDR3: CASSSTGQGFGYTF; DNA: TGTGCCAGCAGCTCCACTGGACAGGGTTTTGGCTACACCTTC
J: TRBJ2-1; size: NA; D: NA; V: TRBV7-2; CDR3: CASSSTSGSWGYNEQFF; DNA: TGTGCCAGCAGCTCAACAAGCGGTAGCTGGGGTTACAATGAGCAGTTCTTC
J: TRBJ2-7; size: NA; D: NA; V: TRBV28; CDR3: CASSSSHGGLAYEQYF; DNA: TGTGCCAGCAGTTCCTCTCACGGGGGTCTTGCCTACGAGCAGTACTTC
J: TRBJ2-3; size: NA; D: TRBD2; V: TRBV28; CDR3: CASSPLGLAGGRNTDTQYF; DNA: TGTGCCAGCAGTCCCCTAGGTCTAGCGGGAGGGCGGAACACAGATACGCAGTATTTT
J: TRBJ2-1; size: NA; D: NA; V: TRBV2; CDR3: CASSTLGYEQFF; DNA: TGTGCCAGCAGTACCCTAGGATACGAGCAGTTCTTC
J: TRBJ1-5; size: few; D: TRBD1; V: TRBV28; CDR3: CASSPSGQGRNQPQHF; DNA: TGTGCCAGCAGTCCCTCGGGACAGGGGCGTAATCAGCCCCAGCATTTT
J: TRBJ2-1; size: NA; D: TRBD2; V: TRBV29-1; CDR3: CSVSGLAGVREQFF; DNA: TGCAGCGTGTCGGGACTAGCGGGAGTCAGGGAGCAGTTCTTC
J: TRBJ2-7; size: NA; D: NA; V: TRBV20-1; CDR3: CSAVGFEQYF; DNA: TGCAGTGCGGTCGGGTTCGAGCAGTACTTC
J: TRBJ2-3; size: NA; D: TRBD2; V: TRBV6-2/TRBV6-3; CDR3: CASSTIAGSSITDTQYF; DNA: TGTGCCAGCAGTACAATAGCGGGGAGCTCTATCACAGATACGCAGTATTTT
J: TRBJ2-5; size: NA; D: TRBD2; V: TRBV28; CDR3: CACRGPLAGETQYF; DNA: TGTGCCTGCAGGGGCCCACTAGCGGGGGAGACCCAGTACTTC
J: TRBJ1-5; size: NA; D: NA; V: TRBV30; CDR3: CAWSPGEGWGNQPQHF; DNA: TGTGCCTGGAGTCCGGGGGAGGGTTGGGGCAATCAGCCCCAGCATTTT
J: TRBJ2-1; size: NA; D: TRBD2; V: TRBV7-3; CDR3: CASSLRTSDYNEQFF; DNA: TGTGCCAGCAGCTTACGGACTAGCGATTACAATGAGCAGTTCTTC
J: TRBJ2-4; size: NA; D: TRBD2; V: TRBV10-1; CDR3: CASSESLIAGGKAKNIQYF; DNA: TGCGCCAGCAGTGAGTCGCTAATAGCGGGAGGCAAGGCCAAAAACATTCAGTACTTC
J: TRBJ2-7; size: NA; D: TRBD1; V: TRBV27; CDR3: CARTRDRSICLSYEQYF; DNA: TGTGCCAGGACCAGGGACAGGTCCATTTGTTTATCCTACGAGCAGTACTTC